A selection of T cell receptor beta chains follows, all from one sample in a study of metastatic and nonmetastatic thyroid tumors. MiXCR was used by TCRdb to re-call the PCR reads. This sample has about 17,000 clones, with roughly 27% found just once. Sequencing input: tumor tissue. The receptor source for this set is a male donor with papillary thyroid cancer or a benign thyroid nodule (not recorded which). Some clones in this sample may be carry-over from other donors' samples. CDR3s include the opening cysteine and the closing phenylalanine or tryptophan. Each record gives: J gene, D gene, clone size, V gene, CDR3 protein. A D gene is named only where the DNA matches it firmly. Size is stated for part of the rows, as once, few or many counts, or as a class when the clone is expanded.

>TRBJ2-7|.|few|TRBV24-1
CATTDSGSRSYEQYF
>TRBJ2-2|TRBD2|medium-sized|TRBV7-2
CASSQKAGGTTGELFF
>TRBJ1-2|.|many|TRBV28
CASSSGTLDYGYTF
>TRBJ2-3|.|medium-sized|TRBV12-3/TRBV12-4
CASSLGSLATTDTQYF
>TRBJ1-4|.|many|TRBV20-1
CSARREFSYGEKLFF
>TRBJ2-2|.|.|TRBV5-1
CASSLNTGEFGELFF
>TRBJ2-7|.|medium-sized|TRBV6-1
CASSSGPRREQYF
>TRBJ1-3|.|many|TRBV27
CASSATGVRGNTIYF
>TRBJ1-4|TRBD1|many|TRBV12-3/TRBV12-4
CASIDGQGNEKLFF
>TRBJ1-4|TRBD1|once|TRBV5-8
CASSLGGETNEKLFF
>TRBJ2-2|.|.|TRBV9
CASSVDESPGELFF
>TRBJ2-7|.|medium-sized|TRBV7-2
CASSLYSHNYEQYF
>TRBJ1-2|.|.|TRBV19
CASRTGNYGYTF
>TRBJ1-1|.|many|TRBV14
CASRVRGGTEAFF
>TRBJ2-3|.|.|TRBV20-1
CSATPERRDTQYF
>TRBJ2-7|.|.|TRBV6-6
CASSYSGLRPHEQYF
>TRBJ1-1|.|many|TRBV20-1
CSASRVQGPMNTEAFF
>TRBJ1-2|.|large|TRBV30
CAWRVRGARGYGYTF
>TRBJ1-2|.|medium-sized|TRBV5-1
CASSPGFTNYGYTF
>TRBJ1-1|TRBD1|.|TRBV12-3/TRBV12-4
CASSPRGGNTEAFF
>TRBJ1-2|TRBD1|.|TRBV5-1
CASSRDRVNYGYTF
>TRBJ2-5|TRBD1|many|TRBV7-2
CASSLGTGGETQYF
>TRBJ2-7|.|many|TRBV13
CASSATSWGNPYEQYF
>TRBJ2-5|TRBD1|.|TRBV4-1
CASSQEVTGGWETQYF
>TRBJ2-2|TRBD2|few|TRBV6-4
CASRTSVGDTGELFF
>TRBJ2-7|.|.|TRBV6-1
CASSEVGGSSYEQYF
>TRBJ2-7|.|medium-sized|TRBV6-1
CASSDPPFADYEQYF
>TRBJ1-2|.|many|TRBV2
CASSEESWAGEDGYTF
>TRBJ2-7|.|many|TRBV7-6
CASSFSRYDEQYF
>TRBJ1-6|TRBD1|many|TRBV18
CASSPPSTGGRNSPLHF
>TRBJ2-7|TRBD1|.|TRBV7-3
CASSPDRGPYEQYF
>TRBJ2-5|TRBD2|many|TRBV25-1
CASSVRGGQETQYF
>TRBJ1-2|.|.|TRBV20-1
CSASMTMGNYGYTF